This T cell receptor (beta chain) stems from a study of shared clonotypes between healthy human individuals. For the study at large: CD4 naive cells filled three plates per donor, CD4 memory three, CD8 naive two and CD8 memory one.

Only in-frame clones appear in the TCRdb table, and some are missing; sequencing was by immunoSEQ multiplex PCR. The data show 2 million to 2.5 million clones, under 95% seen once. The CDR3 has 13 amino acids. Per germline, CDR1 PRHDT and CDR2 FYEKMQ (reference sequence). V lost 3 bases and J 5 bases, leaving 8 bases between the germline ends. The clonotype comes from a man aged 18 to 30 in good health. Some clones in this sample may be carry-over from other donors' samples. The gene calls are TRBV13 and TRBJ2-1, with D unresolved. The sequencing input was naive CD4+ T cells from PBMCs. Subset: CD45RA+ positively selected. The CDR3 here is CASSLRLDNEQFF. In nucleotides, the CDR3 is TGTGCCAGCAGCTTGCGACTGGACAATGAGCAGTTCTTC.